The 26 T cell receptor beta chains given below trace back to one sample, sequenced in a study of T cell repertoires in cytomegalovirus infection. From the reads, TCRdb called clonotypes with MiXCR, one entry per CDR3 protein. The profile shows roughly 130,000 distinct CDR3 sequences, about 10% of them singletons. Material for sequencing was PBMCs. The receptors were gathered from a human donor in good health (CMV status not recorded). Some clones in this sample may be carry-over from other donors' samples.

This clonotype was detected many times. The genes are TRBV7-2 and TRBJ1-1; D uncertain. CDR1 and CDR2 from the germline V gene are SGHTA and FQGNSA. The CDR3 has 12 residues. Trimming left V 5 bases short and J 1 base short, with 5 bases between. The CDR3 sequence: CASSPWNTEAFF. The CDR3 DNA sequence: TGTGCCAGCAGCCCCTGGAACACTGAAGCTTTCTTT. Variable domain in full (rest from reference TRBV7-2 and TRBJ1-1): GAGVSQSPSNKVTEKGKDVELRCDPISGHTALYWYRQSLGQGLEFLIYFQGNSAPDKSGLPSDRFSAERTGGSVSTLTIQRTQQEDSAVYLCASSPWNTEAFFGQGTRLTVV.

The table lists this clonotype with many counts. CDR3 sequence reads: CASSLVVSGGPVSYEQYF. CDR3 nucleotide sequence: TGTGCCAGCAGCTTAGTGGTTAGCGGGGGGCCTGTCTCCTACGAGCAGTACTTC. This rearrangement joins TRBV7-8 to TRBJ2-7; TRBD2 matches 10 bases. V lost 1 base to trimming and J lost 0 bases; unmatched junction nucleotides: 9. The CDR3 totals 18 residues. Germline CDR1 SGHVS, CDR2 FQNEAQ. The entire variable domain, with the rest obtained from reference TRBV7-8 and TRBJ2-7, is as follows: GAGVSQSPRYKVAKRGQDVALRCDPISGHVSLFWYQQALGQGPEFLTYFQNEAQLDKSGLPSDRFFAERPEGSVSTLKIQRTQQEDSAVYLCASSLVVSGGPVSYEQYFGPGTRLTVT.

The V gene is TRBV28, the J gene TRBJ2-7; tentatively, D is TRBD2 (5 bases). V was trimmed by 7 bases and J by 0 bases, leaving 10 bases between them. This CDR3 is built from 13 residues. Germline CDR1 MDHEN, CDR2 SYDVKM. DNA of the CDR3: TGTGCCAGCATCGGGATCAGCTCCTACGAGCAGTACTTC. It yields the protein CASIGISSYEQYF.

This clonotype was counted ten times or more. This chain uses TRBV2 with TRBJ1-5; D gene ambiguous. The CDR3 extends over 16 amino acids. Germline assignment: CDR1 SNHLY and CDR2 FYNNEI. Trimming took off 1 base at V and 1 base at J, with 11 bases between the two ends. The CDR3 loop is CASSEGVVVSNQPQHF. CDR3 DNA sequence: TGTGCCAGCAGTGAAGGTGTGGTCGTGAGCAATCAGCCCCAGCATTTT.

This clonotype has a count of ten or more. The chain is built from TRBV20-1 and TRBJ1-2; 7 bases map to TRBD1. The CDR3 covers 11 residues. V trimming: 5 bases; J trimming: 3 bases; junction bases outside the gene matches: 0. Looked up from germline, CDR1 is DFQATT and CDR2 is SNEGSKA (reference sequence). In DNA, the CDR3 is TGCAGTGCTGACAGGGACTATGGCTACACCTTC. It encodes CSADRDYGYTF.

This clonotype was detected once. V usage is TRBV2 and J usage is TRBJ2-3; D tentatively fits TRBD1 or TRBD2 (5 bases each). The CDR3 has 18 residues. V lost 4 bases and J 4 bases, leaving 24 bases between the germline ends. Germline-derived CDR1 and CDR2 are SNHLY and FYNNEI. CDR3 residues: CASSVLGGAFAEADTQYF. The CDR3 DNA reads TGTGCCAGCAGTGTACTAGGTGGGGCCTTCGCAGAAGCAGATACGCAGTATTTT.

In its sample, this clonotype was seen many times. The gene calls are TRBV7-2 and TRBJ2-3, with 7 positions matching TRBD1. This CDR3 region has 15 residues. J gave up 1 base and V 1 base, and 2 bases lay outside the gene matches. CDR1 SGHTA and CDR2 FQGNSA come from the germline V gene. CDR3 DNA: TGTGCCAGCAGCTTAGAGGGGGCCGGCACAGATACGCAGTATTTT. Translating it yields CASSLEGAGTDTQYF.

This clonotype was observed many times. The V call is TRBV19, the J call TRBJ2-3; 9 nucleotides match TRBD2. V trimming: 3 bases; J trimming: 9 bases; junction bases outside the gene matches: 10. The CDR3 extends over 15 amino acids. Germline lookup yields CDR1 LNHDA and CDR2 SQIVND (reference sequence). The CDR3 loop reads CASSMSLAGGGTQYF. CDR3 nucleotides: TGTGCCAGTAGTATGTCACTAGCGGGCGGTGGGACGCAGTATTTT.

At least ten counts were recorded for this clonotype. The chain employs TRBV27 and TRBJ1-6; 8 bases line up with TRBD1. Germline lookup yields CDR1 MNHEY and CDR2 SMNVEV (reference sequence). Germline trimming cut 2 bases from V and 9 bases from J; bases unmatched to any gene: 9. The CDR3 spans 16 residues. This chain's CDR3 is CASSLGAGGGGSPLHF. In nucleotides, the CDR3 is TGTGCCAGCAGTTTAGGGGCAGGGGGCGGAGGTTCACCCCTCCACTTT.

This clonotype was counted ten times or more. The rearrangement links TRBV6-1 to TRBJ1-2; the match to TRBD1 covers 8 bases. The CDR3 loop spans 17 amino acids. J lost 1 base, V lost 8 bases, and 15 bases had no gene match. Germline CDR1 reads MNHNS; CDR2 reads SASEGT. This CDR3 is CASRSPGQAGINYGYTF. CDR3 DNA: TGTGCCAGCCGATCCCCGGGACAGGCGGGGATTAACTATGGCTACACCTTC.

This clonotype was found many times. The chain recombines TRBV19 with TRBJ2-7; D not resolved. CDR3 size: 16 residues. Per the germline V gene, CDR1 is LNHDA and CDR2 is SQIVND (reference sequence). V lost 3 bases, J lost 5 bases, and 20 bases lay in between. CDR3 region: CASSMARGNPMDEQYF. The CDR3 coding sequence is TGTGCCAGTAGTATGGCTCGAGGAAACCCGATGGACGAGCAGTACTTC.

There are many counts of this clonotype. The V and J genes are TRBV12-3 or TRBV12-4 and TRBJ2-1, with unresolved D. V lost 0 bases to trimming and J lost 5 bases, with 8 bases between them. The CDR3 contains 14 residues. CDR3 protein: CASSLASSDNEQFF. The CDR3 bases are TGTGCCAGCAGTTTAGCTAGCAGTGACAATGAGCAGTTCTTC.

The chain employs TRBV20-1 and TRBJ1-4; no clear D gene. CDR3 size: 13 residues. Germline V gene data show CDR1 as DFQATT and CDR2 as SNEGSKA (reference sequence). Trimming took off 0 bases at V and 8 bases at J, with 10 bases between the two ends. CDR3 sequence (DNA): TGCAGTGCTAGAGATGGAGGAAGGGAAAAACTGTTTTTT. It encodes CSARDGGREKLFF.

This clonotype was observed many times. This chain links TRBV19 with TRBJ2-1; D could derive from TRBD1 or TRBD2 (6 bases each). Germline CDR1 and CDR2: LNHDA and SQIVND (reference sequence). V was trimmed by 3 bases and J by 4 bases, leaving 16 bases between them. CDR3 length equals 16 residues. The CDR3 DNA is TGTGCCAGTAGTATCACCCAAGGAGGGGGTTACAATGAGCAGTTCTTC. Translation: CASSITQGGGYNEQFF.

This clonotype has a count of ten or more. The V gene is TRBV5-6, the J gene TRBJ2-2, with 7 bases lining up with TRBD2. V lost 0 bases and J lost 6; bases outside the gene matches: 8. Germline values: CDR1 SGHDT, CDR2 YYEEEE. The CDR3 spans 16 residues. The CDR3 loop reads CASSLEGPAGSGELFF. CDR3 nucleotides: TGTGCCAGCAGCTTGGAGGGCCCAGCGGGGTCCGGGGAGCTGTTTTTT.

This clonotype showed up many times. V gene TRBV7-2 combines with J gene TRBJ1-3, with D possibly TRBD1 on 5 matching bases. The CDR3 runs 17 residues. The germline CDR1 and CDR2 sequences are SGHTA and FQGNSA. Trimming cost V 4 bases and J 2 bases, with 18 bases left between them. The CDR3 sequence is CASSSSQGRSAGNTIYF. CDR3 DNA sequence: TGTGCCAGCAGCTCCAGCCAGGGAAGGTCGGCTGGAAACACCATATATTTT. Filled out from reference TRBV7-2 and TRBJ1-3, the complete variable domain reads GAGVSQSPSNKVTEKGKDVELRCDPISGHTALYWYRQSLGQGLEFLIYFQGNSAPDKSGLPSDRFSAERTGGSVSTLTIQRTQQEDSAVYLCASSSSQGRSAGNTIYFGEGSWLTVV.

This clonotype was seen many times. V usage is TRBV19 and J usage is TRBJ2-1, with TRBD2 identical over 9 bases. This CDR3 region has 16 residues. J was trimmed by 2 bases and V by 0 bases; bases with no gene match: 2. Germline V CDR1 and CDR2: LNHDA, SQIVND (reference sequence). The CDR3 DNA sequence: TGTGCCAGTAGTATAGATCCTAGCGGGACCTACAATGAGCAGTTCTTC. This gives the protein CASSIDPSGTYNEQFF.

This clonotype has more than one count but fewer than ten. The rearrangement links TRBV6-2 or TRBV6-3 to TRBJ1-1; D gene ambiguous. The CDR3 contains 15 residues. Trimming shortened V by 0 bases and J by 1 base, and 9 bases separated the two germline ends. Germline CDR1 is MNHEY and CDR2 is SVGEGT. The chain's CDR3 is CASSYSVGRNTEAFF. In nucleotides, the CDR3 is TGTGCCAGCAGTTACTCAGTCGGGAGGAACACTGAAGCTTTCTTT.

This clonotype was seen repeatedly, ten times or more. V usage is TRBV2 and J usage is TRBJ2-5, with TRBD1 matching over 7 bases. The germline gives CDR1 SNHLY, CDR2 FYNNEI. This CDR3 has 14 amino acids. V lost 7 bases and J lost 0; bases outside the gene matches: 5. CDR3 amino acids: CASNPGQYQETQYF. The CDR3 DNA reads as TGTGCCAGCAACCCGGGACAGTACCAAGAGACCCAGTACTTC. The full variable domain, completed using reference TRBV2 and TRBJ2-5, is EPEVTQTPSHQVTQMGQEVILRCVPISNHLYFYWYRQILGQKVEFLVSFYNNEISEKSEIFDDQFSVERPDGSNFTLKIRSTKLEDSAMYFCASNPGQYQETQYFGPGTRLLVL.

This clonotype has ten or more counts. CDR3 in DNA: TGTGCCATACAGGGTAAGCTGGCAGATACGCAGTATTTT. Encoded protein: CAIQGKLADTQYF. The rearrangement joins TRBV10-3 to TRBJ2-3; D perhaps matches TRBD1 (6 bases). The germline gives CDR1 ENHRY, CDR2 SYGVKD. The V gene lost 9 bases and the J gene lost 4 bases, with 14 bases spanning the gap. There are 13 residues in the CDR3.

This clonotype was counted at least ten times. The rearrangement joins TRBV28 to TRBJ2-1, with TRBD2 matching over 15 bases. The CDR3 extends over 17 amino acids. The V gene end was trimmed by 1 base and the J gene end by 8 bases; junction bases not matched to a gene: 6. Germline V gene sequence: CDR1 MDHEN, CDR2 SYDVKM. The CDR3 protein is CASSLYGLAGGLYEQFF. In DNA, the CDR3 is TGTGCCAGCAGTTTATACGGACTAGCGGGGGGGCTCTATGAGCAGTTCTTC.

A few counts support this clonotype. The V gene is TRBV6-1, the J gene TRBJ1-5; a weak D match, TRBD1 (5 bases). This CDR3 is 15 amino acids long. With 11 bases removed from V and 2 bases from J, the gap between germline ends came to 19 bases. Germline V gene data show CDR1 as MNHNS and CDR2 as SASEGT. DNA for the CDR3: TGTGCCCGCGGGGCGGGGCATTTGGGCAATCAGCCCCAGCATTTT. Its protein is CARGAGHLGNQPQHF.

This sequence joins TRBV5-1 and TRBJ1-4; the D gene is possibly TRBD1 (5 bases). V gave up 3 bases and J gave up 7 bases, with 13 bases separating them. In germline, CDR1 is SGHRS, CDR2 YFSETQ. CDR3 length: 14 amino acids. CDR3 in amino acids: CASSSGTTSEKLFF. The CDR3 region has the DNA TGCGCCAGCAGCTCCGGGACTACGAGTGAAAAACTGTTTTTT.

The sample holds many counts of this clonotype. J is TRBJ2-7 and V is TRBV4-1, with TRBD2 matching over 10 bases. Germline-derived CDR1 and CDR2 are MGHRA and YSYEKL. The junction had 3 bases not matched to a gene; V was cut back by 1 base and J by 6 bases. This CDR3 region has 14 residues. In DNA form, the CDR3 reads TGCGCCAGCAGCCAAGTTGCTAGCGGGGGCGAGCAGTACTTC. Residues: CASSQVASGGEQYF.

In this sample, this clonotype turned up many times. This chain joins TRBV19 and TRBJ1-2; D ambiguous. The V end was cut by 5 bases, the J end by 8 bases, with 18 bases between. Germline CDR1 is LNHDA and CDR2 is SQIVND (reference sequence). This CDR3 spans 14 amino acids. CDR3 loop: CASSYPGVPRGYTF. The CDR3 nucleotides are TGTGCCAGTAGTTACCCCGGGGTGCCTCGAGGCTACACCTTC. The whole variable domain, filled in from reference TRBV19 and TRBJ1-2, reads DGGITQSPKYLFRKEGQNVTLSCEQNLNHDAMYWYRQDPGQGLRLIYYSQIVNDFQKGDIAEGYSVSREKKESFPLTVTSAQKNPTAFYLCASSYPGVPRGYTFGSGTRLTVV.

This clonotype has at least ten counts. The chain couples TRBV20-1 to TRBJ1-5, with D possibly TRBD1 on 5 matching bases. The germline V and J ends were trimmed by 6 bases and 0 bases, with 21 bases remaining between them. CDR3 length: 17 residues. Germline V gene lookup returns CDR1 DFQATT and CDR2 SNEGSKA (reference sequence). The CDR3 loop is CSAHPGIRGYSNQPQHF. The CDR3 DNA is TGCAGTGCCCACCCAGGGATCCGGGGCTATAGCAATCAGCCCCAGCATTTT.